What follows are 20 T cell receptor beta chains derived from one specimen sequenced in a study of graft-versus-host responses after intestinal transplantation. Assay: immunoSEQ multiplex PCR; the TCRdb copy retains only in-frame clones and omits some. Among 50,000 to 75,000 clones, 85% to 95% were seen once, and the ten largest hold less than 2%. Antigens for these TCRs are unknown. The sequencing used unstimulated CD8+ T cells sorted from spleen or lymph node cells, collected before transplant. These receptors were taken from a human donor who was the organ donor for an intestinal transplant.

The rearrangement joins TRBV4-3 to TRBJ1-1; no firm D call. V gave up 9 bases and J gave up 3 bases, with 8 bases separating them. CDR3 length: 11 amino acids. Germline V CDR1 and CDR2: LGHNA, YSLEER. The CDR3 spells CASASYTEAFF. CDR3 nucleotides: TGCGCCAGTGCCAGTTACACTGAAGCTTTCTTT.

This chain links TRBV28 with TRBJ2-1; possible D gene TRBD2, 6 bases. The germline V gene encodes CDR1 MDHEN and CDR2 SYDVKM. With 6 bases removed from V and 9 bases from J, the gap between germline ends came to 21 bases. The CDR3 has 15 amino acids. CDR3: CASSPAPGEHGEQFF. In DNA form, the CDR3 reads TGTGCCAGCAGCCCCGCCCCGGGAGAGCACGGTGAGCAGTTCTTC.

The gene calls are TRBV2 and TRBJ2-7; 12 bases align to TRBD2. The V segment lost 2 bases and the J segment 4 bases; nucleotides outside the gene matches: 9. Germline CDR1 and CDR2: SNHLY and FYNNEI. The CDR3 loop spans 17 amino acids. CDR3 sequence (DNA): TGTGCCAGCAGTGAAATGGGACTAGCGGGCTCCGTTTACGAGCAGTACTTC. Amino acid sequence: CASSEMGLAGSVYEQYF.

The chain couples TRBV18 to TRBJ2-4; 9 nucleotides align to TRBD1. V trimming: 4 bases; J trimming: 3 bases; junction bases outside the gene matches: 16. Per germline, CDR1 KGHSH and CDR2 LQKENI. The CDR3 runs 19 residues. The CDR3 DNA follows: TGTGCCAGCTCACGGTGGGACAGGGAAGTAGAGTTAGGCAAAAACATTCAGTACTTC. Protein sequence: CASSRWDREVELGKNIQYF.

The chain recombines TRBV19 with TRBJ2-7; a weak D match, TRBD2 (6 bases). The CDR3 length is 14 residues. Trimming left V 5 bases short and J 3 bases short, with 14 bases between. Germline assignment: CDR1 LNHDA and CDR2 SQIVND (reference sequence). CDR3 protein: CASSWSGDGYEQYF. The CDR3 nucleotides are TGTGCCAGTAGTTGGTCGGGGGATGGCTACGAGCAGTACTTC.

The CDR3 spells CASSPGGEAFF. The CDR3 nucleotides are TGTGCCAGCAGCCCAGGTGGTGAAGCTTTCTTT. The V call is TRBV28, the J call TRBJ1-1; D not resolved. The germline CDR1 and CDR2 sequences are MDHEN and SYDVKM. The CDR3 is 11 amino acids. Trimming pared 6 bases from V and 7 bases from J, leaving 9 bases between.

The rearrangement uses TRBV28 and TRBJ2-3; possible D gene TRBD2, 6 bases. Trimming removed 1 base at V and 4 bases at J, with 12 bases between. CDR1 is MDHEN and CDR2 is SYDVKM in the germline V gene. The CDR3 is made up of 15 amino acids. CDR3 nucleotide sequence: TGTGCCAGCAGTTTATTAAGCGGGTCCTCAGATACGCAGTATTTT. Its translation: CASSLLSGSSDTQYF.

The rearrangement links TRBV6-6 to TRBJ2-1; 9 bases are a match to TRBD2. CDR1 MNHNY and CDR2 SVGAGI come from the germline V gene (reference sequence). There are 15 residues in the CDR3. The J segment lost 5 bases and the V segment lost 8 bases, leaving 10 bases of the junction unmatched. Here the CDR3 DNA reads TGTGCCAGCTACCCACCGGGACTAGCCCACAATGAGCAGTTCTTC. Encoded protein: CASYPPGLAHNEQFF.

The rearrangement uses TRBV28 and TRBJ2-7; 10 bases are shared with TRBD1. Germline V gives CDR1 MDHEN, CDR2 SYDVKM. The CDR3 consists of 16 residues. V gave up 6 bases and J gave up 2 bases; unmatched junction bases: 10. The CDR3 coding sequence is TGTGCCAGCAGCTGGAGTGGGACAGGGGAAGCCTACGAGCAGTACTTC. Amino acids: CASSWSGTGEAYEQYF.

The sample holds one count of this clone. The chain uses TRBV5-1 and TRBJ1-5, with TRBD1 identical over 9 bases. Germline V gives CDR1 SGHRS, CDR2 YFSETQ. CDR3 length: 14 residues. Trimming at V came to 3 bases and at J to 3 bases, leaving 1 base not matched to a gene. CDR3 sequence reads: CASSWTGDNQPQHF. Written as DNA, the CDR3 is TGCGCCAGCAGCTGGACAGGGGACAATCAGCCCCAGCATTTT.

The rearrangement links TRBV6-1 to TRBJ1-1; no firm D call. The CDR3 has 12 amino acids. CDR1 is MNHNS and CDR2 is SASEGT in the germline V gene. Trimming took 0 bases from V and 5 from J, leaving 4 bases between them. The DNA of the CDR3 is TGTGCCAGCAGTGAAGCAGAGACTGAAGCTTTCTTT. Its translation: CASSEAETEAFF.

The chain links TRBV7-6 to TRBJ2-1; tentatively, D is TRBD1 (6 bases). Trimming left V 0 bases short and J 8 bases short, with 11 bases between. From germline, CDR1 is SGHVS and CDR2 FNYEAQ. The CDR3 contains 14 residues. The CDR3 sequence: CASSLALQGYEQFF. CDR3 nucleotides: TGTGCCAGCAGCTTAGCCTTACAGGGCTATGAGCAGTTCTTC. Full variable domain (outside the CDR3, taken from reference TRBV7-6 and TRBJ2-1): GAGVSQSPRYKVTKRGQDVALRCDPISGHVSLYWYRQALGQGPEFLTYFNYEAQQDKSGLPNDRFSAERPEGSISTLTIQRTEQRDSAMYRCASSLALQGYEQFFGPGTRLTVL.

The chain couples TRBV6-6 to TRBJ1-5; D unclear. The CDR3 contains 13 residues. Looked up from germline, CDR1 is MNHNY and CDR2 is SVGAGI (reference sequence). V gave up 4 bases and J gave up 4 bases, with 8 bases separating them. The CDR3, as DNA: TGTGCCAGCAGTTCCCCCAATAATCAGCCCCAGCATTTT. Translation gives CASSSPNNQPQHF.

The genes are TRBV4-2 and TRBJ2-7; D unclear. The CDR3 has 13 residues. Germline CDR1 LGHNA, CDR2 YNFKEQ. Trimming shortened V by 1 base and J by 5 bases, and 9 bases separated the two germline ends. CDR3 residues: CASSQVPSDEQYF. The CDR3 DNA reads as TGTGCCAGCAGCCAAGTGCCCTCGGACGAGCAGTACTTC.

The rearrangement links TRBV13 to TRBJ2-1; the D gene is possibly TRBD2 (7 bases). Trimming removed 5 bases from V and 0 bases from J, with 14 bases in between. The germline gives CDR1 PRHDT, CDR2 FYEKMQ (reference sequence). The CDR3 is made up of 16 amino acids. CDR3 bases: TGTGCCAGCAGCGCGGGGGCACGGGGCTCCTACAATGAGCAGTTCTTC. This translates into CASSAGARGSYNEQFF.

This chain links TRBV5-6 with TRBJ2-1; TRBD1 is a possible D gene (6 bases). Per the germline V gene, CDR1 is SGHDT and CDR2 is YYEEEE. The CDR3 covers 15 residues. With 4 bases removed from V and 4 bases from J, the gap between germline ends came to 15 bases. The CDR3 loop reads CASSRGPGAYNEQFF. CDR3 DNA sequence: TGTGCCAGCAGCCGGGGCCCAGGGGCATACAATGAGCAGTTCTTC.

The chain is built from TRBV18 and TRBJ2-7, with 13 bases that match TRBD2. The CDR3 consists of 16 residues. Germline V lookup: CDR1 KGHSH, CDR2 LQKENI. V shed 4 bases and J 3 bases; nucleotides not matched to a gene: 6. CDR3 DNA: TGTGCCAGCTCACTGGGACTAGCGGGACACTACTACGAGCAGTACTTC. It encodes CASSLGLAGHYYEQYF. The full variable domain, completed using reference TRBV18 and TRBJ2-7, is NAGVMQNPRHLVRRRGQEARLRCSPMKGHSHVYWYRQLPEEGLKFMVYLQKENIIDESGMPKERFSAEFPKEGPSILRIQQVVRGDSAAYFCASSLGLAGHYYEQYFGPGTRLTVT.

The V gene is TRBV19, the J gene TRBJ1-4, with unresolved D. Trimming stripped 3 bases from V and 8 bases from J, with 13 bases between. CDR1 and CDR2 (germline): LNHDA, SQIVND (reference sequence). CDR3 size: 14 residues. In DNA, the CDR3 is TGTGCCAGTAGTATCTATCTCCTCGGGGAAAAACTGTTTTTT. It yields the protein CASSIYLLGEKLFF.

The genes are TRBV7-9 and TRBJ1-2; no clear D gene. The CDR3 sequence is 15 residues long. Trimming left V 5 bases short and J 4 bases short, with 17 bases between. Germline loops: CDR1 SEHNR, CDR2 FQNEAQ (reference sequence). CDR3 sequence (DNA): TGTGCCAGCAGCCAATTTGTGGTCGGTTCCTATGGCTACACCTTC. Translating it yields CASSQFVVGSYGYTF.

The V call is TRBV25-1, the J call TRBJ2-3; D may be TRBD1 (5 bases). V was cut by 0 bases and J by 12 bases, with 7 bases left in between. The length of the CDR3 is 11 residues. From germline, CDR1 is MGHDK and CDR2 SYGVNS. CDR3 residues: CASSEYWGQYF. CDR3 bases: TGTGCCAGCAGTGAATATTGGGGCCAGTATTTT.